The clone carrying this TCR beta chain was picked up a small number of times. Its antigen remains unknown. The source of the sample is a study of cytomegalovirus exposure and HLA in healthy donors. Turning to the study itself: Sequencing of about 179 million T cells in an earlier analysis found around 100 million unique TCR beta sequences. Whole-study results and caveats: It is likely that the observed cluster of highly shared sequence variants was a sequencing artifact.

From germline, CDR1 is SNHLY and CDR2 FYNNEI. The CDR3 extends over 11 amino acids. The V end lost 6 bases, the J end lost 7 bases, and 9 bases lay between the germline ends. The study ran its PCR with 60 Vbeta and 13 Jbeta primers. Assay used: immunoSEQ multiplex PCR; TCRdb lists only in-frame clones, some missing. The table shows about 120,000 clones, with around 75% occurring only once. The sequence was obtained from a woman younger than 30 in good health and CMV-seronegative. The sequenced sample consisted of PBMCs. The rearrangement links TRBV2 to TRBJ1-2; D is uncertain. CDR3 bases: TGTGCCAGCAGCGAACGAGGTGGCTACACCTTC. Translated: CASSERGGYTF.